Described below is a single TCR beta chain sequence and its context. The method was immunoSEQ multiplex PCR; TCRdb's version includes in-frame clones alone and lacks a portion of them. Of more than 250,000 clones in the sample, more than 90% are singletons; the top ten hold 18%. Unmatched junction bases numbered 2, after V lost 1 base and J lost 9 bases. This CDR3 is 14 amino acids long. The V gene's germline CDR1 is MGHRA and CDR2 YSYEKL. All recovered Cohort 3 donors got two negative PCRs, got clearance, or saw symptom resolution. The source of the sample is a study of blood T cell repertoires in COVID-19.

The V call is TRBV4-1, the J call TRBJ1-6; 8 positions match TRBD1. Sequencing input: PBMCs or T cells enriched from blood (not recorded which). The source is a woman aged 30 to 39 who had recovered from COVID-19. CDR3 sequence reads: CASSQGQGASPLHF. In nucleotides, the CDR3 is TGCGCCAGCAGCCAAGGGCAGGGGGCTTCACCCCTCCACTTT.